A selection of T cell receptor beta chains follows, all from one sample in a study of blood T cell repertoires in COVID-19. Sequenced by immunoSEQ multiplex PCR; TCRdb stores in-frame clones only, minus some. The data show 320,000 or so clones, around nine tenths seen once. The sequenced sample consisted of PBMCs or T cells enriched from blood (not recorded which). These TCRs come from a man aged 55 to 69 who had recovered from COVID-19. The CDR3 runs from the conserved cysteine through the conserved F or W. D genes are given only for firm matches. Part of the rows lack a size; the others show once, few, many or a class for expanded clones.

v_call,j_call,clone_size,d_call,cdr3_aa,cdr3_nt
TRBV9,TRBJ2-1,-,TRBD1,CASSVEGQGRNEQFF,TGTGCCAGCAGCGTAGAGGGACAGGGTAGGAATGAGCAGTTCTTC
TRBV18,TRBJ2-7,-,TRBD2,CASSNRVGLAGGYEQYF,TGTGCCAGCTCCAACCGAGTAGGACTAGCGGGAGGCTACGAGCAGTACTTC
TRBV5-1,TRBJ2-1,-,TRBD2,CASSWGGRSYNEQFF,TGCGCCAGCAGCTGGGGGGGTCGGTCCTACAATGAGCAGTTCTTC
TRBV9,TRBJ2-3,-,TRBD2,CASSVAGLAGAYTDTQYF,TGTGCCAGCAGCGTAGCGGGACTAGCGGGAGCCTACACAGATACGCAGTATTTT
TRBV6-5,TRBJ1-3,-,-,CASTVEGNYGTIYF,TGTGCCAGCACAGTAGAGGGAAATTACGGGACCATATATTTT
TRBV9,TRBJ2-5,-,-,CASSVDSSETQYF,TGTGCCAGCAGCGTAGACAGTTCAGAGACCCAGTACTTC
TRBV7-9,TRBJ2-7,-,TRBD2,CASSRGLVGEQYF,TGTGCCAGCAGCCGTGGACTAGTGGGCGAGCAGTACTTC
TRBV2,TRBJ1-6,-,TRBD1,CASSRDSSYNSPLHF,TGTGCCAGCAGTCGGGACAGCTCCTATAATTCACCCCTCCACTTT
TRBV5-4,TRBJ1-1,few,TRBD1,CASSPVDRVNTEAFF,TGTGCCAGCAGCCCCGTGGACAGGGTGAACACTGAAGCTTTCTTT
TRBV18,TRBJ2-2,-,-,CASSPRLANTGELFF,TGTGCCAGCTCACCACGACTAGCGAACACCGGGGAGCTGTTTTTT
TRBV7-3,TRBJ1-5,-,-,CASSSPRGTPQPQHF,TGTGCCAGCAGCTCTCCTCGGGGTACGCCTCAGCCCCAGCATTTT
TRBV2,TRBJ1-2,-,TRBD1,CASRGQGEGYGYTF,TGTGCCAGCAGGGGACAGGGAGAAGGCTATGGCTACACCTTC
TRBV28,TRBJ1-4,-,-,CASSLLGSGTNEKLFF,TGTGCCAGCAGCCTTTTGGGCAGTGGGACTAATGAAAAACTGTTTTTT
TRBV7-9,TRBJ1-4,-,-,CASSLDTDGLGEKLFF,TGTGCCAGCAGCTTAGACACCGACGGACTGGGGGAAAAACTGTTTTTT
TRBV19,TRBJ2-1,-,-,CASSIRGSLGNEQFF,TGTGCCAGTAGTATAAGGGGGAGCCTGGGAAATGAGCAGTTCTTC
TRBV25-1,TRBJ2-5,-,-,CASSPPGGFQETQYF,TGTGCCAGCAGTCCCCCGGGGGGCTTCCAAGAGACCCAGTACTTC
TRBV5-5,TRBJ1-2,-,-,CASSLIPGTQDGYTF,TGTGCCAGCAGCCTTATTCCCGGGACACAAGATGGCTACACCTTC
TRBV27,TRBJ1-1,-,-,CASTLGGGRTEAFF,TGTGCCAGCACCCTAGGTGGGGGCCGGACTGAAGCTTTCTTT
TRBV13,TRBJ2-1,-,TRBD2,CASSLSGGSYNEQFF,TGTGCCAGCAGCTTGAGCGGGGGCTCCTACAATGAGCAGTTCTTC
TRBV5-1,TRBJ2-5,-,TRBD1,CASSLGQGVRQETQYF,TGCGCCAGCAGCCTAGGACAGGGGGTCCGCCAAGAGACCCAGTACTTC
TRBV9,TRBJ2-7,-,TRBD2,CASSVGTSGRTTHEQYF,TGTGCCAGCAGCGTGGGGACTAGCGGGAGAACGACCCACGAGCAGTACTTC
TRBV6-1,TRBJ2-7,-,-,CASSEGLTGPSYEQYF,TGTGCCAGCAGTGAAGGTTTGACAGGCCCGTCCTACGAGCAGTACTTC
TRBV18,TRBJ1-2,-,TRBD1,CASSPPGQGPNYGYTF,TGTGCCAGCTCACCCCCCGGACAGGGACCCAACTATGGCTACACCTTC
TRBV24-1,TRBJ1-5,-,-,CATSDPGHGSRNQPQHF,TGTGCCACCAGTGATCCGGGCCATGGGAGTCGCAATCAGCCCCAGCATTTT
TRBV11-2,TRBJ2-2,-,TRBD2,CASSLGLLNTGELFF,TGTGCCAGCAGCTTGGGACTACTGAACACCGGGGAGCTGTTTTTT
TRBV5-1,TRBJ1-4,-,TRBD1,CASSLGAGGVGTNEKLFF,TGCGCCAGCAGCTTGGGGGCAGGGGGCGTTGGAACTAATGAAAAACTGTTTTTT
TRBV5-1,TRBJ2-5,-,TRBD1,CASSDQGAEETQYF,TGCGCCAGCAGCGATCAGGGGGCTGAAGAGACCCAGTACTTC